These T cell receptor beta chains were read from a single sample in a study of beta chain features in type 1 diabetes. Assay: immunoSEQ multiplex PCR; the TCRdb copy retains only in-frame clones and omits some. The sample contains some 400,000 clones, around 16% of which appear only once. The sequencing sample was made of naive CD4+ T cells from blood. These receptors all stem from a woman younger than 35 in good health. CDR3s include the opening cysteine and the closing phenylalanine or tryptophan. A D gene is named only where the DNA matches it firmly. Not all rows give a size; the values are once, few, many and, for expanded clones, a class.

>-|TRBJ2-5|TRBV20-1|few
TGCAGTGCTCGAGCAGTCGAGACCCAGTACTTC
CSARAVETQYF
>-|TRBJ2-7|TRBV19|-
TGTGCCAGTAGTAGACAGGAACGGGGCTCCTACGAGCAGTACTTC
CASSRQERGSYEQYF
>-|TRBJ2-6|TRBV5-1|few
TGCGCCAGCAGCTCGGACAGTTTCCCTGGGTGGGCCAACGTCCTGACTTTC
CASSSDSFPGWANVLTF
>TRBD2|TRBJ2-1|TRBV4-2|-
TGTGCCAGCAGCGCACAAACTAGCGGGAAGTACAATGAGCAGTTCTTC
CASSAQTSGKYNEQFF
>-|TRBJ2-1|TRBV2|few
TGTGCCAGCAGTGAAGGCGAGTTCGTTGGGCAGTTCTTC
CASSEGEFVGQFF
>-|TRBJ2-7|TRBV28|once
TGTGCCAGCAGTTTATCAGGCTACGAGCAGTACTTC
CASSLSGYEQYF
>TRBD1|TRBJ2-7|TRBV10-3|-
TGTGCCATCAGGGGGGACAGTTCCTACGAGCAGTACTTC
CAIRGDSSYEQYF
>TRBD2|TRBJ2-1|TRBV27|few
TGTGCCAGCAGTTTAACCCCCATAGCGGGAGCGTTCTACAATGAGCAGTTCTTC
CASSLTPIAGAFYNEQFF
>-|TRBJ1-1|TRBV28|-
TGTGCCAGCAGTTCCTCCCACATGAACACTGAAGCTTTCTTT
CASSSSHMNTEAFF
>-|TRBJ2-5|TRBV29-1|-
TGCAGCGTTGTCGGGGAGATCGAGACCCAGTACTTC
CSVVGEIETQYF
>TRBD1|TRBJ2-7|TRBV9|-
TGTGCCAGCAGCTTAGATCCGGGACAGATCTCCTACGAGCAGTACTTC
CASSLDPGQISYEQYF
>-|TRBJ2-5|TRBV20-1|-
TGCAGCGCGGGAAGAGAGACCCAGTACTTC
CSAGRETQYF
>-|TRBJ1-1|TRBV10-2|few
TGCGCCAGCAGTGAGTACAGATCGGCTGAAGCTTTCTTT
CASSEYRSAEAFF